This T cell receptor beta chain is drawn from a study of CD8 T cells in Susac syndrome. RNA, at about 0.45 to 1 ug, was reverse transcribed with random hexamers. TCRdb ran MiXCR on the immunoSEQ multiplex PCR reads and lists one entry per CDR3 protein. The table shows about 290,000 distinct CDR3 sequences, with roughly 90% occurring only once. Trimming pared 0 bases from V and 10 bases from J, leaving 28 bases between. Germline CDR1 and CDR2: SGHTA and FQGNSA. The CDR3 is made up of 19 amino acids. This receptor was obtained from a human donor with multiple sclerosis. The specimen was CD8+ T cells from PBMCs. The rearrangement joins TRBV7-2 to TRBJ1-5; D perhaps matches TRBD1 (6 bases). The DNA for the CDR3 is TGTGCCAGCAGCTTAGCGCTAGGATTGGGGAGGGGACACAATAGTCCCCAGCATTTT. Translating gives CASSLALGLGRGHNSPQHF.